Presented here are 13 T cell receptor beta chains from one specimen sequenced in a study of T-cell reconstitution after alpha-beta-depleted transplantation in children (dated by TCRdb to 2015 to 2016). The library was generated by PCR. Sequenced on an Illumina HiSeq 2500. TCR libraries were prepared with molecular barcoding, using unique molecular identifiers to normalize TCRbeta repertoire quantification. TCRdb's own reprocessing of the public reads used fastp at Q25 and MiXCR and kept productive beta chains. A single entry per CDR3 protein holds the most common genes and DNA from its merged rows. This sample comprises 90,000 to 100,000 distinct CDR3 sequences, about 12% of them detected only once. The top ten hold about 15% of the sample. Sequencing was performed on PBMCs from the stem cell graft donor, taken from the stem cell graft. These receptor sequences come from a human donor who donated a stem cell graft to a child with inherited bone marrow failure.

The table lists this clonotype with many counts. The CDR3 region is CSASRPYVPGSYEQYF. The CDR3 DNA reads TGCAGTGCCTCGCGACCTTACGTACCGGGGTCCTACGAGCAGTACTTC. The J gene is TRBJ2-7, the V gene TRBV20-1; TRBD2 might be the D (5 bases). V lost 6 bases and J 1 base, leaving 22 bases between the germline ends. This CDR3 contains 16 residues. Germline V lookup: CDR1 DFQATT, CDR2 SNEGSKA (reference sequence).

This clonotype came up many times. The chain couples TRBV5-6 to TRBJ2-5; 13 bases fit TRBD2. Looked up from germline, CDR1 is SGHDT and CDR2 is YYEEEE. This CDR3 is 16 amino acids long. With 1 base clipped from V and 5 bases from J, the junction kept 5 bases outside the gene matches. CDR3 DNA: TGTGCCAGCAGCTTGCTACTAGCGGGGGGGCCGGAGACCCAGTACTTC. Protein sequence: CASSLLLAGGPETQYF.

This clonotype was seen at least ten times. V gene TRBV7-2 combines with J gene TRBJ2-3; either TRBD1 or TRBD2 may fit D (5 bases each). The CDR3 totals 15 residues. Germline CDR1 reads SGHTA; CDR2 reads FQGNSA. V was trimmed by 1 base and J by 7 bases, leaving 15 bases between them. The CDR3 DNA reads TGTGCCAGCAGCTTAGGTGGGGGAGTGCAGAATACGCAGTATTTT. It encodes CASSLGGGVQNTQYF.

Many counts were recorded for this clonotype. The chain recombines TRBV15 with TRBJ2-7; D may be TRBD2 (5 bases). The CDR3 is 13 amino acids. With 2 bases removed from V and 5 bases from J, the gap between germline ends came to 10 bases. Per the germline V gene, CDR1 is LNHNV and CDR2 is YYDKDF (reference sequence). Here the CDR3 DNA reads TGTGCCACCAGCAGACGGGATGTCGACGAGCAGTACTTC. Its translation is CATSRRDVDEQYF.

This clonotype was found many times. The chain links TRBV2 to TRBJ2-7; perhaps TRBD1 as D (6 bases). The germline gives CDR1 SNHLY, CDR2 FYNNEI. Deletions cut 3 bases from V and 4 bases from J, with 10 bases between. The CDR3 length is 13 residues. The CDR3, as DNA: TGTGCCAGCAGTGAGATCCAGGGGTACGAGCAGTACTTC. It codes for CASSEIQGYEQYF.

This clonotype has a count of ten or more. The chain couples TRBV7-6 to TRBJ1-2; D not certain. Trimming cost V 1 base and J 4 bases, with 10 bases left between them. CDR1 SGHVS and CDR2 FNYEAQ come from the germline V gene. The CDR3 runs to 14 residues. The CDR3: CASSLGLGGYGYTF. The CDR3 DNA sequence: TGTGCCAGCAGCTTAGGTCTTGGTGGCTATGGCTACACCTTC. The full variable domain, its missing parts supplied by reference TRBV7-6 and TRBJ1-2, is GAGVSQSPRYKVTKRGQDVALRCDPISGHVSLYWYRQALGQGPEFLTYFNYEAQQDKSGLPNDRFSAERPEGSISTLTIQRTEQRDSAMYRCASSLGLGGYGYTFGSGTRLTVV.

The table lists this clonotype with many counts. The rearrangement uses TRBV5-1 and TRBJ1-1; D perhaps matches TRBD1 (5 bases). Deletions cut 7 bases from V and 3 bases from J, with 16 bases between. This CDR3 is built from 14 residues. Germline CDR1 and CDR2: SGHRS and YFSETQ. CDR3 residues: CASSSGAAHTEAFF. The CDR3 DNA sequence: TGCGCCAGCTCATCTGGGGCAGCGCACACTGAAGCTTTCTTT.

This clonotype was seen repeatedly, ten times or more. The V call is TRBV4-3, the J call TRBJ2-1; TRBD2 matches at 9 bases. This CDR3 region has 16 residues. With V trimmed by 0 bases and J by 10 bases, 10 bases remained unmatched. CDR1 LGHNA and CDR2 YSLEER come from the germline V gene. The CDR3 sequence: CASSQEFLAGRLEQFF. The CDR3 DNA reads TGCGCCAGCAGCCAAGAGTTTCTAGCGGGACGATTGGAGCAGTTCTTC.

This clonotype has ten or more counts. J is TRBJ2-7 and V is TRBV7-2; tentatively, D is TRBD1 (6 bases). The CDR3 sequence is 14 residues long. V lost 5 bases, J lost 5 bases, and 16 bases lay in between. Germline CDR1 and CDR2: SGHTA and FQGNSA. The CDR3 sequence is CASSVDRTLDEQYF. CDR3 DNA: TGTGCCAGCAGCGTAGACAGGACCTTGGACGAGCAGTACTTC.

The chain is built from TRBV20-1 and TRBJ2-2; the match to TRBD1 covers 7 bases. The CDR3 contains 15 residues. The germline gives CDR1 DFQATT, CDR2 SNEGSKA (reference sequence). V trimming: 7 bases; J trimming: 2 bases; junction bases outside the gene matches: 10. CDR3 nucleotides: TGCAGTGTTCGGACCGGGACAGCAAACACCGGGGAGCTGTTTTTT. As protein: CSVRTGTANTGELFF.

This clonotype was picked up many times. The CDR3 region has the DNA TGCGCCAGCAGCCAAGAGCGGCACTCCTACGAGCAGTACTTC. Translation: CASSQERHSYEQYF. V usage is TRBV4-3 and J usage is TRBJ2-7, with unresolved D. The CDR3 totals 14 residues. Per the germline V gene, CDR1 is LGHNA and CDR2 is YSLEER. V dropped 0 bases and J dropped 0 bases, with 6 bases sitting between them.

There are many counts of this clonotype. The chain employs TRBV7-2 and TRBJ2-7; 7 positions match TRBD1. The V gene's germline CDR1 is SGHTA and CDR2 FQGNSA. This CDR3 spans 15 amino acids. Trimming removed 4 bases from V and 2 bases from J; junction bases left unmatched: 8. The CDR3 bases are TGTGCCAGCAGCTCCCAAGGGACAGCCGCCTACGAGCAGTACTTC. It is translated as CASSSQGTAAYEQYF.

Ten or more counts support this clonotype. The chain joins TRBV20-1 to TRBJ1-6; the D is unclear. With 0 bases removed from V and 0 bases from J, the gap between germline ends came to 9 bases. The CDR3 contains 16 residues. Germline CDR1 DFQATT, CDR2 SNEGSKA (reference sequence). The chain's CDR3 is CSARDGSSSYNSPLHF. The CDR3, as DNA: TGCAGTGCTAGAGATGGCTCAAGCTCCTATAATTCACCCCTCCACTTT.